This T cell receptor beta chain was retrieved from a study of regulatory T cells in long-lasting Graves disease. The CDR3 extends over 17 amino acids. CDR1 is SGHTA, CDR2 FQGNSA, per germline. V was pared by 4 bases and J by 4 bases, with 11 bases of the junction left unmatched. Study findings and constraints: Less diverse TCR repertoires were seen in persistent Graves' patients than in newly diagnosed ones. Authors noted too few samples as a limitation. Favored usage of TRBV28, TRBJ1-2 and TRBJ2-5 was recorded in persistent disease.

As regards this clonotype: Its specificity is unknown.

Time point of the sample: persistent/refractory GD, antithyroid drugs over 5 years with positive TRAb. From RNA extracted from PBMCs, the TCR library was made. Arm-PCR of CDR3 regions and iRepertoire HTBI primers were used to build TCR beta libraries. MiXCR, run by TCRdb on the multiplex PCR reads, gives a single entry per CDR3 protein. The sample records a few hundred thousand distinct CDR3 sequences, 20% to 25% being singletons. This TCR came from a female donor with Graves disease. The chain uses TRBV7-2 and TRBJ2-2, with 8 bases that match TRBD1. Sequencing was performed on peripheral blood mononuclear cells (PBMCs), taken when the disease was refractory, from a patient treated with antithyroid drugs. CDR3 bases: TGTGCCAGCAGCTCCCGACCAGGGGGCGCTACCACCGGGGAGCTGTTTTTT. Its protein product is CASSSRPGGATTGELFF.